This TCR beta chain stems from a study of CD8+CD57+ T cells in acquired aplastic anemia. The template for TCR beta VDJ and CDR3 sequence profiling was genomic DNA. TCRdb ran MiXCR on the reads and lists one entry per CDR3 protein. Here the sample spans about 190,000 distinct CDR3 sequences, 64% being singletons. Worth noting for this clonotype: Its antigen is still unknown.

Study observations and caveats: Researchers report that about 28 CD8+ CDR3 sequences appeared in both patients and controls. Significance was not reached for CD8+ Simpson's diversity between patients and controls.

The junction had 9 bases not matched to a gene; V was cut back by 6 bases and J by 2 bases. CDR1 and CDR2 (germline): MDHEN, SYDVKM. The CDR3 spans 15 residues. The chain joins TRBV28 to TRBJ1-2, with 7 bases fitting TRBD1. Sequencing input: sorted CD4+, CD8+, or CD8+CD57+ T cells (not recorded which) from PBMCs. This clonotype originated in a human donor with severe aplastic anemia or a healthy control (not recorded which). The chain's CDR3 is CASRARGGANYGYTF. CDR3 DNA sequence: TGTGCCAGCAGAGCGAGAGGGGGCGCAAACTATGGCTACACCTTC.